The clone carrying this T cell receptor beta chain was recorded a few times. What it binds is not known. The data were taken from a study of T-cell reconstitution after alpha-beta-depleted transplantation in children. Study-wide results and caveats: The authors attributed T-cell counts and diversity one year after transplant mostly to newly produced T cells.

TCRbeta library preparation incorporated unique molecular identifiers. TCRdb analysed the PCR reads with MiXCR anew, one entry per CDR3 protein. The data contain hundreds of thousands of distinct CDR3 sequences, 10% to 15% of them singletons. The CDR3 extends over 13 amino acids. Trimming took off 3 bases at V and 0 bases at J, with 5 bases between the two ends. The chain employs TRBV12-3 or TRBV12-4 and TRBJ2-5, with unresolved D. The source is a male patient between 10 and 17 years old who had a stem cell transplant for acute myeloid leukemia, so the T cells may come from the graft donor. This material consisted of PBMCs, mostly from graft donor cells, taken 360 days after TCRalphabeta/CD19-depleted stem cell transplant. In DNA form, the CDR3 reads TGTGCCAGCAGTTTTAAGGACCAAGAGACCCAGTACTTC. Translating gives CASSFKDQETQYF.